This TCR beta chain was sequenced during a study of T cell repertoires in ileal Crohn's disease. Whole-study context: About 40% were active smokers at surgery; median disease duration was 7.9 years. Operated complications were stricturing disease (roughly 60%) and penetrating disease (39%). About half of patients got postoperative therapy: about ten thiopurines, approximately 17 anti-TNF.

The V gene end was trimmed by 8 bases and the J gene end by 4 bases; junction bases not matched to a gene: 8. This CDR3 is built from 15 residues. Germline V gives CDR1 MNHNS, CDR2 SASEGT. Method: immunoSEQ multiplex PCR; TCRdb's copy keeps in-frame clones and lacks some. The profile covers 2,000 to 2,500 clones, with around 96% appearing a single time and less than 1.5% taken by the ten largest. A note on this clone: The antigen is not known.

Points from the study as a whole: Clonality above 26.8% at surgery always came with endoscopic recurrence.

The sequence was obtained from an adult with Crohn's disease. Sequencing input: ileal tissue. The chain combines TRBV6-1 with TRBJ2-7; 13 bases map to TRBD2. CDR3: CASRGLAGHQYEQYF. The CDR3 DNA reads as TGTGCCAGCCGGGGACTAGCGGGACACCAATACGAGCAGTACTTC.